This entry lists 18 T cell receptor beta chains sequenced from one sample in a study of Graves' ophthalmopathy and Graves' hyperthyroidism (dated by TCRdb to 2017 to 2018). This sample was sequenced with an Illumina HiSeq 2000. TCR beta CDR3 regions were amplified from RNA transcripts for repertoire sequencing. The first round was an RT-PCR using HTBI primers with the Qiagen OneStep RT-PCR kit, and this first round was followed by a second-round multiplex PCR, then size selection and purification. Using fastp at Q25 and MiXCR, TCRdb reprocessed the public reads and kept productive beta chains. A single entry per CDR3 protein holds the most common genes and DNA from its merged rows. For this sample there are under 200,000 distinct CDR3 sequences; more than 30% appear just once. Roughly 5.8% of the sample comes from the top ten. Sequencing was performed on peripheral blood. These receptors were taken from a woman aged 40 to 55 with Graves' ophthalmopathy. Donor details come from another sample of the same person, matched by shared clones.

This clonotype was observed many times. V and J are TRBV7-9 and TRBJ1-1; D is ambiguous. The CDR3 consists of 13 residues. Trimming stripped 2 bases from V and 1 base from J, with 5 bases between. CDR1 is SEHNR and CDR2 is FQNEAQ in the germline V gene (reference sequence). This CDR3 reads CASSLMGNTEAFF. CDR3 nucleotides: TGTGCCAGCAGCTTAATGGGGAACACTGAAGCTTTCTTT.

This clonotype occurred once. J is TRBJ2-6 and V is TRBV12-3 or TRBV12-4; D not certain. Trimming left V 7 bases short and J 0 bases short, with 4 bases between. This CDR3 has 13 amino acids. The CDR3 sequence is CASNLSGANVLTF. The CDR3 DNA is TGTGCCAGCAATCTCTCTGGGGCCAACGTCCTGACTTTC.

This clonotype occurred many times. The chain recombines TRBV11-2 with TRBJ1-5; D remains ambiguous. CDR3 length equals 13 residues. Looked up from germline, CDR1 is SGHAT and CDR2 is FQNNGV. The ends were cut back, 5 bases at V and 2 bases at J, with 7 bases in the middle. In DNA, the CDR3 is TGTGCCAGCAGCGGAGAGGGCAATCAGCCCCAGCATTTT. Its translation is CASSGEGNQPQHF. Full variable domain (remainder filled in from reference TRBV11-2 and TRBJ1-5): EAGVAQSPRYKIIEKRQSVAFWCNPISGHATLYWYQQILGQGPKLLIQFQNNGVVDDSQLPKDRFSAERLKGVDSTLKIQPAKLEDSAVYLCASSGEGNQPQHFGDGTRLSIL.

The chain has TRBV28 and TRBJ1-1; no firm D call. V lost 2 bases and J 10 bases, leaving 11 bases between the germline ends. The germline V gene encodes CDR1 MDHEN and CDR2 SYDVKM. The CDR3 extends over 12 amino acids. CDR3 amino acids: CASSLGRPAAFF. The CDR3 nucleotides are TGTGCCAGCAGTTTAGGTCGCCCAGCAGCTTTCTTT.

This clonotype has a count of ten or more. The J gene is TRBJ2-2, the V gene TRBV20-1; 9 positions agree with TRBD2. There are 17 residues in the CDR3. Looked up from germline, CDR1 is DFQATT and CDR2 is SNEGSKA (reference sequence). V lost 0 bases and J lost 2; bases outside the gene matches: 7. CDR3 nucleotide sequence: TGCAGTGCTAGAGATCGTCGGACTAGCGCAAACACCGGGGAGCTGTTTTTT. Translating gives CSARDRRTSANTGELFF.

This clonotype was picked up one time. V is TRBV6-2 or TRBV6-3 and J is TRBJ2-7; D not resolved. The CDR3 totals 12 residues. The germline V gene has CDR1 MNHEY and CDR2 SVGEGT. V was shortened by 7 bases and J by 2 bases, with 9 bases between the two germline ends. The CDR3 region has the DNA TGTGCCAGCAAGAGGACGACCTACGAGCAGTACTTC. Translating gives CASKRTTYEQYF.

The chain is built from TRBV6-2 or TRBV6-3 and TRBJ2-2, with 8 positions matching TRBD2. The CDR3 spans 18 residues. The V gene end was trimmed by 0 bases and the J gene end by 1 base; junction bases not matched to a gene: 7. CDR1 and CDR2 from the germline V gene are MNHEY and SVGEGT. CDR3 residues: CASSYSLGLAVNTGELFF. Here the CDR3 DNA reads TGTGCCAGCAGTTACTCTCTAGGACTAGCAGTGAACACCGGGGAGCTGTTTTTT.

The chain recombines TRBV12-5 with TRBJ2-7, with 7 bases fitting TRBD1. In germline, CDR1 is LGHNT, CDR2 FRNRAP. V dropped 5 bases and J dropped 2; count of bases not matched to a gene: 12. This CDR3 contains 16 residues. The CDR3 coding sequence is TGTGCTAGTGGTGGGGTAGGGGGCGCATCAACCTACGAGCAGTACTTC. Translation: CASGGVGGASTYEQYF.

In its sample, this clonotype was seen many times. The CDR3 sequence: CASKTDTYEQYF. CDR3 nucleotide sequence: TGTGCCAGCAAAACGGATACCTACGAGCAGTACTTC. The J gene is TRBJ2-7, the V gene TRBV7-8; D not certain. Trimming pared 7 bases from V and 2 bases from J, leaving 9 bases between. The CDR3 has 12 residues. Germline V gene lookup returns CDR1 SGHVS and CDR2 FQNEAQ.

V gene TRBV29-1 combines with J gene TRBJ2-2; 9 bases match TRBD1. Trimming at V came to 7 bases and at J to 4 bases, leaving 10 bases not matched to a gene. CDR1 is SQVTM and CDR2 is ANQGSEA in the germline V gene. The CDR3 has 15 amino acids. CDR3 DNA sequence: TGCAGCGCATCACAGGGGGCGCAAGGCACCGGGGAGCTGTTTTTT. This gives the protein CSASQGAQGTGELFF.

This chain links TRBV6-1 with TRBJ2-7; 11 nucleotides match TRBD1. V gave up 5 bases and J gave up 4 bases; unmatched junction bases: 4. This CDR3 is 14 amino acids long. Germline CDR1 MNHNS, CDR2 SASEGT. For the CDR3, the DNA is TGTGCCAGCAGTAGAGGGACAGGGGGATACGAGCAGTACTTC. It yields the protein CASSRGTGGYEQYF.

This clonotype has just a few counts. CDR3 protein: CASSEGDRDYGYTF. CDR3 in DNA: TGTGCCAGCAGTGAAGGGGACAGGGACTATGGCTACACCTTC. V usage is TRBV6-1 and J usage is TRBJ1-2, with 9 nucleotides matching TRBD1. CDR3 length equals 14 residues. With 1 base clipped from V and 3 bases from J, the junction kept 0 bases outside the gene matches. Per germline, CDR1 MNHNS and CDR2 SASEGT.

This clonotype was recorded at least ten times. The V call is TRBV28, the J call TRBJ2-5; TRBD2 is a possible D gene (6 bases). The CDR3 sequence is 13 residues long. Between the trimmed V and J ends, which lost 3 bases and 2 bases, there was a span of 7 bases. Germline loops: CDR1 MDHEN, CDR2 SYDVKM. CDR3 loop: CASSLEGQETQYF. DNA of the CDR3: TGTGCCAGCAGTTTGGAGGGGCAAGAGACCCAGTACTTC.

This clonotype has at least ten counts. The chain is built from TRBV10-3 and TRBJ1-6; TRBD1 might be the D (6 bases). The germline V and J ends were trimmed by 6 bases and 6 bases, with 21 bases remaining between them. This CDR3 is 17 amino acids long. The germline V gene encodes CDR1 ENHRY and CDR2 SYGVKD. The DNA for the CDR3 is TGTGCCATCAGGAAAGGACAGACGTCGACCGGTAATTCACCCCTCCACTTT. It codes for CAIRKGQTSTGNSPLHF.

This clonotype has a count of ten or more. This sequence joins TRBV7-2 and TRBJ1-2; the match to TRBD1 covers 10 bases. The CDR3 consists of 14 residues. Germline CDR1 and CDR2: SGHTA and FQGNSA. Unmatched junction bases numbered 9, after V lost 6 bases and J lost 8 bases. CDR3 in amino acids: CASRAGDRGWGYTF. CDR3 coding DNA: TGTGCCAGCAGAGCCGGGGACAGGGGATGGGGCTACACCTTC.

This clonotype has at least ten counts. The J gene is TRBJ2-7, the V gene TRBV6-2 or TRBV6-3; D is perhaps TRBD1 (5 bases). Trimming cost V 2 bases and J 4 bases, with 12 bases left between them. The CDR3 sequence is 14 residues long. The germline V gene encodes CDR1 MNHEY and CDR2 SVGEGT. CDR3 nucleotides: TGTGCCAGCAGTTACGCAGGTGGGGCTTACGAGCAGTACTTC. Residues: CASSYAGGAYEQYF.

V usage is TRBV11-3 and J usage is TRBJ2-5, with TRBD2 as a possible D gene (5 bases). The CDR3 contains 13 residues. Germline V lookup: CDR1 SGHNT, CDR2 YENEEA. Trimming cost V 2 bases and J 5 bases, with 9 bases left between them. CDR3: CASSLLGEETQYF. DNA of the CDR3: TGTGCCAGCAGCTTATTGGGAGAGGAGACCCAGTACTTC.

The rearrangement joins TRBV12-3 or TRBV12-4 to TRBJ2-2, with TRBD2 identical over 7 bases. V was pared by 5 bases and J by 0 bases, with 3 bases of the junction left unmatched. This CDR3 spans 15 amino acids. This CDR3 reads CASSPSGSNTGELFF. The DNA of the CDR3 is TGTGCCAGCAGTCCTAGCGGCTCGAACACCGGGGAGCTGTTTTTT.